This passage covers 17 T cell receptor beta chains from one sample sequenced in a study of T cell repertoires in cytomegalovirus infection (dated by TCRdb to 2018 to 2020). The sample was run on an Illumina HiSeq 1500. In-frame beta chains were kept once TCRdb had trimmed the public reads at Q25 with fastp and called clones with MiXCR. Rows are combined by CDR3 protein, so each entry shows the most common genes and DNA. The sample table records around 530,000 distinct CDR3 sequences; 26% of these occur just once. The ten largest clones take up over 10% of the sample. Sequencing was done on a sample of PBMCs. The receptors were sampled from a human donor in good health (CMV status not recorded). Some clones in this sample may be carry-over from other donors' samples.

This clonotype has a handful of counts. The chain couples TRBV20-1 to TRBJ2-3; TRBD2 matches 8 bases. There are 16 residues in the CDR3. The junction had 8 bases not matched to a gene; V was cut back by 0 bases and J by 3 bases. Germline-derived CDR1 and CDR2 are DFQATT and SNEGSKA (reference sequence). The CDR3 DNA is TGCAGTGCTAGAGACCCAAGCGGGAGAGGGACAGATACGCAGTATTTT. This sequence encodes CSARDPSGRGTDTQYF.

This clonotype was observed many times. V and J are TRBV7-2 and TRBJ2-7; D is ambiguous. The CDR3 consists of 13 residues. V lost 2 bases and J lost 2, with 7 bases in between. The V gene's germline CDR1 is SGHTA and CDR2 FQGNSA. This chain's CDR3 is CASSLQVAYEQYV. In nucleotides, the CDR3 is TGTGCCAGCAGCTTACAGGTGGCCTACGAGCAGTACGTC.

The CDR3 DNA reads as TGTGCCAGCAGCCGAATGCCTGGGGATGAGCAGTTCTTC. Protein sequence: CASSRMPGDEQFF. The rearrangement joins TRBV7-6 to TRBJ2-1; no clear D. Trimming cost V 5 bases and J 8 bases, with 13 bases left between them. Germline-derived CDR1 and CDR2 are SGHVS and FNYEAQ. The CDR3 loop spans 13 amino acids.

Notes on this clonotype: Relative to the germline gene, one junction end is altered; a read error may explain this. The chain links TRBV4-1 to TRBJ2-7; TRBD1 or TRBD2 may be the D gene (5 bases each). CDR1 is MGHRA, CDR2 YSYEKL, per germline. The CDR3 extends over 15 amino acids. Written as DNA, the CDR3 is TGTGCCAGCAGCCGCGACGGGACCGCCCCCTACGAGCAGTACTTC. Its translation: CASSRDGTAPYEQYF.

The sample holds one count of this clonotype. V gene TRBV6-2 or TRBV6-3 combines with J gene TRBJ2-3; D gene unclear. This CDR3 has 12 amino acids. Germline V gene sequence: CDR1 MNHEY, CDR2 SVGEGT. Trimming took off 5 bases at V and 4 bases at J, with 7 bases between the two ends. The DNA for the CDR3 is TGTGCCAGCAGTCCGGAGCCAGATACGCAGTATTTT. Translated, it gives CASSPEPDTQYF.

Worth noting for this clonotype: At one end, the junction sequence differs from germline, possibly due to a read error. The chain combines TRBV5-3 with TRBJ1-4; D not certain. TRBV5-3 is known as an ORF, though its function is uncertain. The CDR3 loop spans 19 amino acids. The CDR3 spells CASSLAGKFSFYGNEKLFF. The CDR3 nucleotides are TGTGCCAGCAGCTTGGCCGGGAAATTTTCGTTCTATGGTAATGAAAAACTGTTTTTT.

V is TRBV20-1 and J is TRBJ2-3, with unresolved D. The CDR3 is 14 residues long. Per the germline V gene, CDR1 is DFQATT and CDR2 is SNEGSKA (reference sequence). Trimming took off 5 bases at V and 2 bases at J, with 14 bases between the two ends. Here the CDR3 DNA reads TGCAGTGCTCGAGCCAGCAGAAACACAGATACGCAGTATTTT. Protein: CSARASRNTDTQYF.

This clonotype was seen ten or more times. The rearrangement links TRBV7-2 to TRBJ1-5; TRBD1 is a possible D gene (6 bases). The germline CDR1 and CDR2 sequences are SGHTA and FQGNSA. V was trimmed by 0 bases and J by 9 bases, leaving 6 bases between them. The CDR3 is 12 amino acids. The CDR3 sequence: CASSLAGGPQHF. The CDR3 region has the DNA TGTGCCAGCAGCTTAGCAGGGGGGCCCCAGCATTTT.

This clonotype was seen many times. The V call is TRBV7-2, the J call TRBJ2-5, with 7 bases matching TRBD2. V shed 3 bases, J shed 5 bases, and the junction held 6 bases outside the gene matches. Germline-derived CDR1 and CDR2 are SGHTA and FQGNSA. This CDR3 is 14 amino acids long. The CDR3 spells CASSLRREAETQYF. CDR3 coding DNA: TGTGCCAGCAGCTTGAGACGGGAGGCGGAGACCCAGTACTTC.

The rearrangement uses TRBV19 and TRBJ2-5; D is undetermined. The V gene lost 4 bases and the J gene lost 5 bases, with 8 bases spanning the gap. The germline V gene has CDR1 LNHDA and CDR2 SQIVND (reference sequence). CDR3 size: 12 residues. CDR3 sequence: CASSRGMETQYF. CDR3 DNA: TGTGCCAGTAGTAGGGGAATGGAGACCCAGTACTTC.

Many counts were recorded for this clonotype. For the CDR3, the DNA is TGTGCCAGCAGCTTAGTGTATCGCACAGATACGCAGTATTTT. Translated: CASSLVYRTDTQYF. The rearrangement uses TRBV7-2 and TRBJ2-3, with unresolved D. The V end was cut by 1 base, the J end by 1 base, with 6 bases between. The CDR3 contains 14 residues. The germline CDR1 and CDR2 sequences are SGHTA and FQGNSA. Together with reference TRBV7-2 and TRBJ2-3, the CDR3 gives the full variable domain: GAGVSQSPSNKVTEKGKDVELRCDPISGHTALYWYRQSLGQGLEFLIYFQGNSAPDKSGLPSDRFSAERTGGSVSTLTIQRTQQEDSAVYLCASSLVYRTDTQYFGPGTRLTVL.

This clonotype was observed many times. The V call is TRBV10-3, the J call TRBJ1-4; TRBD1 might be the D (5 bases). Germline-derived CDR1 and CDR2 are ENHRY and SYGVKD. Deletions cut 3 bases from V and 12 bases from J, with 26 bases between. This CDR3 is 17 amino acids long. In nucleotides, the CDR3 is TGTGCCATCAGTGATCACATGACGGGACGGACCCTACGGGAACTGTTTTTT. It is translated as CAISDHMTGRTLRELFF.

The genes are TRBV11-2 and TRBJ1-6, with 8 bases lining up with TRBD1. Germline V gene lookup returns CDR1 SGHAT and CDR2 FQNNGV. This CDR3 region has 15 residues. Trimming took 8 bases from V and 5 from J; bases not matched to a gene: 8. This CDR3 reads CASREDRGDNSPLHF. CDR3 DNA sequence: TGTGCCAGCCGCGAAGACAGGGGTGATAATTCACCCCTCCACTTT.

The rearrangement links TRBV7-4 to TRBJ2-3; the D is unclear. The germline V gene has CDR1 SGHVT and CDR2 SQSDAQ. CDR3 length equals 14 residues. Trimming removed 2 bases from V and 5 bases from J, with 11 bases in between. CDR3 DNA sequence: TGTGCCAGCAGCTTATCAGGAGCCGGAGATACGCAGTATTTT. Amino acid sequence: CASSLSGAGDTQYF.

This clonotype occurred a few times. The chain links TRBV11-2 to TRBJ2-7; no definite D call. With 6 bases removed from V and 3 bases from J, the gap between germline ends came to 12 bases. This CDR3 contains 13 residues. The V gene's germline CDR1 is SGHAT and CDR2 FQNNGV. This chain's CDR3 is CASRSSGSYEQYV. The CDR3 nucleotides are TGTGCCAGCAGGTCCTCGGGCAGCTACGAGCAGTACGTC.

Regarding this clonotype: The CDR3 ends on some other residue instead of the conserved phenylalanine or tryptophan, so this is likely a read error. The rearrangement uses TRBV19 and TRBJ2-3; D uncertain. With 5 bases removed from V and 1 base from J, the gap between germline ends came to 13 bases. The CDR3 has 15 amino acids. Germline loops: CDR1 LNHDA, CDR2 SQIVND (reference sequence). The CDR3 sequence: CASSLKGGGTDTQYL. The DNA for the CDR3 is TGTGCCAGTAGTCTGAAGGGCGGCGGCACAGATACGCAGTATTTA.

CDR3 residues: CASSLGLGYNEQFF. DNA for the CDR3: TGTGCCAGCAGCTTGGGACTAGGCTACAATGAGCAGTTCTTC. The chain combines TRBV5-6 with TRBJ2-1; possibly TRBD2 for D (6 bases). V lost 0 bases to trimming and J lost 3 bases, with 7 bases between them. The CDR3 runs 14 residues. CDR1 SGHDT and CDR2 YYEEEE come from the germline V gene.